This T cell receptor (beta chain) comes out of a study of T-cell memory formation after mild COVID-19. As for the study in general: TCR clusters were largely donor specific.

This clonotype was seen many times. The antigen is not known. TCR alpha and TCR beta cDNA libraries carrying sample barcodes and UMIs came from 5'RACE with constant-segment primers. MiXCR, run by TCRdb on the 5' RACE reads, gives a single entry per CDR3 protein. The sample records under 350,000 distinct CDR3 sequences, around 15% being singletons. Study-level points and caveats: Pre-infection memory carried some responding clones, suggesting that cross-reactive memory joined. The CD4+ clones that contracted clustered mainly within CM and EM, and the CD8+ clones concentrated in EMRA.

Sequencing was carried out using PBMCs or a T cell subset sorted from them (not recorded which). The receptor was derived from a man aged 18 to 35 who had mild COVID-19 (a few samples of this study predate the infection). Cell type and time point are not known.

The CDR3 here is CASSLLHDREQFF. CDR3 bases: TGTGCCAGCAGCCTACTCCACGATCGTGAGCAGTTCTTC. V and J are TRBV7-9 and TRBJ2-1; unclear D gene. The CDR3 runs 13 residues. V lost 5 bases and J lost 9, with 14 bases in between. CDR1 is SEHNR and CDR2 is FQNEAQ in the germline V gene (reference sequence).